A single sample gave rise to the 18 T cell receptor beta chains below, sequenced in a study of shared clonotypes between healthy human individuals. Clones were sequenced by immunoSEQ multiplex PCR, and TCRdb holds only the in-frame ones, with some missing. The table shows approximately 1,500,000 clones, with roughly 96% occurring only once. What was sequenced was naive CD4+ T cells sorted from blood. Subset specified: CD45RA+ positively selected. The source of these receptors is a man aged 25-40 years in good health.

Turning to this clone: Other DNA sequences in this sample translate to the same CDR3. This chain joins TRBV10-3 and TRBJ1-2; D is perhaps TRBD1 (5 bases). Germline-derived CDR1 and CDR2 are ENHRY and SYGVKD. V lost 5 bases, J lost 4 bases, and 11 bases lay in between. The CDR3 has 13 residues. CDR3 DNA sequence: TGTGCCATCAGTTCGGGGCAGAGCTATGGCTACACCTTC. Translation gives CAISSGQSYGYTF.

V is TRBV6-1 and J is TRBJ2-7; D unresolved. The CDR3 is 13 amino acids. Germline-derived CDR1 and CDR2 are MNHNS and SASEGT. V lost 4 bases and J lost 2, with 9 bases in between. CDR3 protein: CASSAAKTYEQYF. The CDR3 coding sequence is TGTGCCAGCAGTGCCGCTAAAACCTACGAGCAGTACTTC.

The chain recombines TRBV7-3 with TRBJ2-6; no reliable D call. Trimming shortened V by 4 bases and J by 0 bases, and 7 bases separated the two germline ends. The CDR3 runs to 15 residues. Germline values: CDR1 SGHTA, CDR2 FQGTGA. CDR3 region: CASSSKNSGANVLTF. For the CDR3, the DNA is TGTGCCAGCAGCTCAAAGAACTCTGGGGCCAACGTCCTGACTTTC.

The chain is built from TRBV28 and TRBJ2-1; 8 nucleotides line up with TRBD2. After removal of 6 bases from V and 9 bases from J, the junction contained 13 bases not matched to a gene. Germline CDR1 reads MDHEN; CDR2 reads SYDVKM. The CDR3 is made up of 15 amino acids. CDR3 protein: CASRIFGTSGGEQFF. The CDR3 nucleotides read TGTGCCAGCAGGATTTTTGGGACTAGTGGGGGTGAGCAGTTCTTC. The full variable domain, with the rest looked up from reference TRBV28 and TRBJ2-1, is DVKVTQSSRYLVKRTGEKVFLECVQDMDHENMFWYRQDPGLGLRLIYFSYDVKMKEKGDIPEGYSVSREKKERFSLILESASTNQTSMYLCASRIFGTSGGEQFFGPGTRLTVL.

As to this clone: This sample also contains other DNA sequences that code for the same CDR3. The chain has TRBV2 and TRBJ1-5; the D is unclear. Germline V gives CDR1 SNHLY, CDR2 FYNNEI. The CDR3 is 14 amino acids. Trimming removed 3 bases at V and 0 bases at J, with 6 bases between. The CDR3: CASSEAYSNQPQHF. The CDR3 DNA sequence: TGTGCCAGCAGTGAGGCCTATAGCAATCAGCCCCAGCATTTT.

This sequence joins TRBV29-1 and TRBJ1-1; the D is unclear. Trimming took off 4 bases at V and 5 bases at J, with 17 bases between the two ends. The CDR3 covers 14 residues. Germline V CDR1 and CDR2: SQVTM, ANQGSEA. CDR3 sequence: CSVVHRIALTEAFF. Here the CDR3 DNA reads TGCAGCGTTGTCCACAGAATCGCATTGACTGAAGCTTTCTTT.

The chain couples TRBV14 to TRBJ1-4; TRBD1 might be the D (5 bases). The CDR3 loop spans 21 amino acids. The germline V gene has CDR1 SGHDN and CDR2 FVKESK. V gave up 4 bases and J gave up 8 bases, with 35 bases separating them. The chain's CDR3 is CASSLGSRVEFLGPFYEKLFF. CDR3 sequence (DNA): TGTGCCAGCAGCCTAGGGAGCCGGGTCGAGTTCCTGGGGCCCTTCTACGAAAAACTGTTTTTT. The variable domain in full, completed from reference TRBV14 and TRBJ1-4, reads EAGVTQFPSHSVIEKGQTVTLRCDPISGHDNLYWYRRVMGKEIKFLLHFVKESKQDESGMPNNRFLAERTGGTYSTLKVQPAELEDSGVYFCASSLGSRVEFLGPFYEKLFFGSGTQLSVL.

The genes are TRBV5-1 and TRBJ2-7; TRBD2 is a possible D gene (6 bases). This CDR3 region has 15 residues. V lost 0 bases and J lost 4, with 14 bases in between. From germline, CDR1 is SGHRS and CDR2 YFSETQ. This chain's CDR3 is CASSLVQGGPYEQYF. CDR3 DNA: TGCGCCAGCAGCTTGGTCCAGGGAGGCCCTTACGAGCAGTACTTC. The complete variable domain, with remaining parts taken from reference TRBV5-1 and TRBJ2-7, reads KAGVTQTPRYLIKTRGQQVTLSCSPISGHRSVSWYQQTPGQGLQFLFEYFSETQRNKGNFPGRFSGRQFSNSRSEMNVSTLELGDSALYLCASSLVQGGPYEQYFGPGTRLTVT.

This clone was seen only once. This chain joins TRBV2 and TRBJ1-4, with 7 nucleotides matching TRBD1. V lost 5 bases to trimming and J lost 8 bases; unmatched junction nucleotides: 11. Germline V gene sequence: CDR1 SNHLY, CDR2 FYNNEI. This CDR3 is 15 amino acids long. This CDR3 reads CASSRDRDRGEKLFF. As DNA, the CDR3 is TGTGCCAGCAGTAGAGACAGGGACCGGGGAGAAAAACTGTTTTTT.

The chain couples TRBV6-1 to TRBJ2-7; D is uncertain. The CDR3 is 16 residues long. CDR1 is MNHNS and CDR2 is SASEGT in the germline V gene. V lost 3 bases, J lost 4 bases, and 19 bases lay in between. CDR3: CASSELSLAVLYEQYF. The CDR3 DNA reads as TGTGCCAGCAGTGAGTTAAGCCTCGCGGTTTTATACGAGCAGTACTTC.

The rearrangement joins TRBV7-2 to TRBJ2-5; D not certain. The CDR3 spans 11 residues. Germline assignment: CDR1 SGHTA and CDR2 FQGNSA. Trimming took off 4 bases at V and 13 bases at J, with 13 bases between the two ends. CDR3 region: CASSWARTSYF. The CDR3 DNA is TGTGCCAGCAGCTGGGCTCGCACCTCGTACTTC.

The V and J genes are TRBV30 and TRBJ2-7; no reliable D call. This CDR3 is built from 12 residues. CDR1 and CDR2 from the germline V gene are GTSNPN and SVGIG (reference sequence). V was shortened by 6 bases and J by 2 bases, with 11 bases between the two germline ends. The CDR3 reads CACSKGPYEQYF. The CDR3 bases are TGTGCCTGCTCAAAGGGTCCCTACGAGCAGTACTTC.

The V gene is TRBV11-2, the J gene TRBJ1-1; 7 bases are shared with TRBD1. The CDR3 covers 14 residues. The germline V gene encodes CDR1 SGHAT and CDR2 FQNNGV. J lost 0 bases, V lost 6 bases, and 4 bases had no gene match. The CDR3 coding sequence is TGTGCCAGCAGTAGCGACAGGGTGAACACTGAAGCTTTCTTT. Amino acids: CASSSDRVNTEAFF.

DNA of the CDR3: TGTGCCAGCAGTAGAAGCGACATCCGCAATCAGCCCCAGCATTTT. This gives the protein CASSRSDIRNQPQHF. The chain links TRBV27 to TRBJ1-5, with unresolved D. Trimming stripped 5 bases from V and 2 bases from J, with 13 bases between. This CDR3 has 15 amino acids. In germline, CDR1 is MNHEY, CDR2 SMNVEV (reference sequence).

A note on this clone: This sample includes further DNA sequences coding for the same CDR3. The chain's CDR3 is CASSLDLGRQFF. CDR3 nucleotides: TGTGCCAGCAGCTTAGATCTGGGGAGGCAGTTCTTC. J is TRBJ2-1 and V is TRBV11-2, with a possible D match to TRBD2 (5 bases). Looked up from germline, CDR1 is SGHAT and CDR2 is FQNNGV. The CDR3 sequence is 12 residues long. The V end lost 0 bases, the J end lost 12 bases, and 9 bases lay between the germline ends.

The rearrangement uses TRBV28 and TRBJ2-5; D remains ambiguous. Trimming took 3 bases from V and 1 from J, leaving 9 bases between them. This CDR3 is built from 14 residues. Germline lookup yields CDR1 MDHEN and CDR2 SYDVKM. The CDR3 DNA sequence: TGTGCCAGCAGTTTCAAAATAATCCAAGAGACCCAGTACTTC. It specifies CASSFKIIQETQYF.

CDR3 coding DNA: TGTGCCATACTGAGGGGCATCCGGGACAGGGATCCCCTCTCTGGGGCCAACGTCCTGACTTTC. It codes for CAILRGIRDRDPLSGANVLTF. The V gene is TRBV10-3, the J gene TRBJ2-6; 9 bases map to TRBD1. Germline CDR1 is ENHRY and CDR2 is SYGVKD. V lost 9 bases and J lost 0; bases outside the gene matches: 21. The CDR3 is 21 amino acids.

This clone was counted once. CDR3 sequence: CASSPTSGVDTGELFF. The CDR3 nucleotides are TGTGCCAGCAGCCCCACTAGCGGGGTGGACACCGGGGAGCTGTTTTTT. J is TRBJ2-2 and V is TRBV9, with TRBD2 matching 10 bases. Per the germline V gene, CDR1 is SGDLS and CDR2 is YYNGEE. V shed 4 bases and J 3 bases; nucleotides not matched to a gene: 6. The CDR3 runs to 16 residues.